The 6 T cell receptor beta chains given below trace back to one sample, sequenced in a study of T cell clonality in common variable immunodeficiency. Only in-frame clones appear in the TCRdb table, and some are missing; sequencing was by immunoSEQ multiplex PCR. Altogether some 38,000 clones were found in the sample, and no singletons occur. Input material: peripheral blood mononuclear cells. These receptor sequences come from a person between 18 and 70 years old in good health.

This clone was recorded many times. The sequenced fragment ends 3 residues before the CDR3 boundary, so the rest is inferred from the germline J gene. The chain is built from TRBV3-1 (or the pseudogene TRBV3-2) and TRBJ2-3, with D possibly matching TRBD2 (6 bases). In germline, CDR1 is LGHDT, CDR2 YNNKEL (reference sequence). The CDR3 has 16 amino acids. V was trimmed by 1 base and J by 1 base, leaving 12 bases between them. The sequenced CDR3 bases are TGTGCCAGCAGCCAAGTTACTAGCCAACGCACAGATACG. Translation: CASSQVTSQRTDT. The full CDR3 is CASSQVTSQRTDTQYF.

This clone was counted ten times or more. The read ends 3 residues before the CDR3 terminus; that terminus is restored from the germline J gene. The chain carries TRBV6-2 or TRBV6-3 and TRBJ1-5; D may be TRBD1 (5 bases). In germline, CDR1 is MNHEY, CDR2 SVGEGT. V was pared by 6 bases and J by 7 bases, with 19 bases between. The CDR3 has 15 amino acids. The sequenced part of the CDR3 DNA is TGTGCCAGCAGCCCTCTGGGGGGTAACAGGCAGCCC. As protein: CASSPLGGNRQP. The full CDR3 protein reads CASSPLGGNRQPQHF.

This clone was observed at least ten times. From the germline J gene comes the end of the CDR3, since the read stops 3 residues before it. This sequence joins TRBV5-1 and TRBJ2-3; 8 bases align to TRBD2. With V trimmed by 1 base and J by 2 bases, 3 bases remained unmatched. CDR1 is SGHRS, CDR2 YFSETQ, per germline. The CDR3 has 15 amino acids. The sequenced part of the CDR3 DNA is TGCGCCAGCAGCTTGACGGGGGGGACCACAGATACG. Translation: CASSLTGGTTDT. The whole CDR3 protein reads CASSLTGGTTDTQYF.

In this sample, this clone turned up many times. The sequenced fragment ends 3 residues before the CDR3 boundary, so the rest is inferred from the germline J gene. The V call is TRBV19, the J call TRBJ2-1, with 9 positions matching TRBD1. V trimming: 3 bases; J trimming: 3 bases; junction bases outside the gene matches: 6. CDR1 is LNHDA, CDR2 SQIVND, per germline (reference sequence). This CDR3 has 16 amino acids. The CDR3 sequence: CASSIRGQGLYNEQFF. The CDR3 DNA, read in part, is TGTGCCAGTAGTATCAGAGGACAGGGGCTCTACAATGAG.

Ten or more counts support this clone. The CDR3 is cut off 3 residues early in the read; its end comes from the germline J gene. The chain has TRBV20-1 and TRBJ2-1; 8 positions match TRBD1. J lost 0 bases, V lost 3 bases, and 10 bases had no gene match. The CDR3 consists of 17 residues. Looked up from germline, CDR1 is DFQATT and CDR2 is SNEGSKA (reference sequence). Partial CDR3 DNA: TGCAGTGCTAGCCCCCGGGACAGGTGGAGCTCCTACAATGAG. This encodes CSASPRDRWSSYNE. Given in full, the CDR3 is CSASPRDRWSSYNEQFF.

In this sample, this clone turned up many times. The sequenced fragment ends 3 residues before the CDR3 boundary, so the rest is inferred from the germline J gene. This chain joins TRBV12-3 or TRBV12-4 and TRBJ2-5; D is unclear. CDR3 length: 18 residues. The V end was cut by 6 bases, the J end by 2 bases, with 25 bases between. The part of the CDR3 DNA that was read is TGTGCCAGCAGCCCCTCGTCGGCCCTCCTAGACCCACAAGAGACC. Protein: CASSPSSALLDPQET. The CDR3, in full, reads CASSPSSALLDPQETQYF.